Below, 26 T cell receptor beta chains from the same sample are listed, as sequenced in a study of vaccination and CD4 T cells after COVID-19. Described treatment: roughly nine-day PBMC culture with coronavirus spike peptide pools or control peptides (ViraFEST assay). The unexposed donor gave CD4+ T cells before the COVID-19 pandemic (2011-2018). An Oncomine TCR Beta short-read assay was used to sequence the DNA from cultured CD4+ T cells. A single record per CDR3 protein comes from TCRdb applying MiXCR to the PCR reads. In the table there are 5,000 to 7,000 distinct CDR3 sequences, roughly two fifths of which are singletons. Their target antigens are unknown. Sequenced sample: CD4+ T cells from blood, cultured in vitro. Receptor source: a human donor in good health.

This clonotype was counted a few times. This chain links TRBV27 with TRBJ1-2, with a possible D match to TRBD1 (5 bases). Trimming took 0 bases from V and 0 from J, leaving 8 bases between them. The CDR3 covers 15 residues. CDR1 is MNHEY and CDR2 is SMNVEV in the germline V gene (reference sequence). This CDR3 reads CASSLSIQANYGYTF. In DNA, the CDR3 is TGTGCCAGCAGTTTATCGATACAGGCTAACTATGGCTACACCTTC.

In this sample, this clonotype turned up once. The rearrangement links TRBV6-5 to TRBJ1-2; tentatively, D is TRBD1 (6 bases). Between the trimmed V and J ends, which lost 0 bases and 3 bases, there was a span of 8 bases. In germline, CDR1 is MNHEY, CDR2 SVGAGI. This CDR3 has 14 residues. CDR3 amino acids: CASSYSTGHYGYTF. CDR3 in DNA: TGTGCCAGCAGTTACTCGACAGGCCACTATGGCTACACCTTC.

This rearrangement joins TRBV14 to TRBJ1-2; no clear D gene. V was trimmed by 0 bases and J by 8 bases, leaving 16 bases between them. The CDR3 extends over 15 amino acids. CDR1 is SGHDN and CDR2 is FVKESK in the germline V gene. This CDR3 reads CASSQEGSWGDGYTF. CDR3 DNA: TGTGCCAGCAGCCAAGAAGGGTCATGGGGAGACGGCTACACCTTC.

V and J are TRBV6-2 or TRBV6-3 and TRBJ1-1; D unresolved. CDR1 MNHEY and CDR2 SVGEGT come from the germline V gene. Trimming shortened V by 4 bases and J by 0 bases, and 9 bases separated the two germline ends. The CDR3 consists of 14 residues. The CDR3 DNA is TGTGCCAGCAGTTTGGAACAGATGAACACTGAAGCTTTCTTT. Translated, it gives CASSLEQMNTEAFF.

The V call is TRBV18, the J call TRBJ1-2, with D perhaps TRBD1 (5 bases). Trimming shortened V by 3 bases and J by 8 bases, and 19 bases separated the two germline ends. The germline V gene encodes CDR1 KGHSH and CDR2 LQKENI. CDR3 size: 15 residues. The CDR3, as DNA: TGTGCCAGCTCACCTGGGGCACAGGAGTTTGAGGGCTACACCTTC. It translates to CASSPGAQEFEGYTF.

This clonotype turned up a few times. The rearrangement uses TRBV6-1 and TRBJ1-2, with 7 bases matching TRBD1. This CDR3 contains 16 residues. CDR1 and CDR2 from the germline V gene are MNHNS and SASEGT. J gave up 5 bases and V 0 bases, and 9 bases lay outside the gene matches. For the CDR3, the DNA is TGTGCCAGCAGTGAAGCGCGTCTACAGGGGATATATGGCTACACCTTC. This gives the protein CASSEARLQGIYGYTF.

This chain connects TRBV2 to TRBJ1-6; tentative D call: TRBD1 (6 bases). The CDR3 has 15 residues. V was clipped by 4 bases and J by 8 bases, with 15 bases between them. CDR1 and CDR2 (germline): SNHLY, FYNNEI. The CDR3 here is CASSGEVTGYSPLHF. As DNA, the CDR3 is TGTGCCAGCAGTGGCGAGGTTACAGGGTATTCACCCCTCCACTTT.

This clonotype was picked up a small number of times. The chain is built from TRBV27 and TRBJ2-5, with D perhaps TRBD1 or TRBD2 (5 bases each). This CDR3 region has 14 residues. The V and J ends lost 0 bases and 4 bases respectively, with 9 bases between them. Germline CDR1 is MNHEY and CDR2 is SMNVEV (reference sequence). The CDR3 is CASSLSGTVETQYF. CDR3 nucleotides: TGTGCCAGCAGTTTATCGGGGACCGTAGAGACCCAGTACTTC.

The CDR3 loop reads CAWIRGGPLHF. The CDR3 nucleotides are TGTGCCTGGATCCGAGGTGGACCCCTCCACTTT. This chain uses TRBV30 with TRBJ1-6; no firm D call. Trimming removed 4 bases from V and 12 bases from J, with 10 bases in between. This CDR3 has 11 residues. Germline CDR1 GTSNPN, CDR2 SVGIG (reference sequence).

V is TRBV19 and J is TRBJ1-1, with no clear D. The CDR3 is 16 amino acids. Looked up from germline, CDR1 is LNHDA and CDR2 is SQIVND (reference sequence). Trimming left V 0 bases short and J 4 bases short, with 15 bases between. CDR3 sequence reads: CASSIDPRRVATEAFF. CDR3 DNA: TGTGCCAGTAGTATAGATCCCCGTAGAGTGGCCACTGAAGCTTTCTTT.

The chain carries TRBV29-1 and TRBJ2-3, with 10 bases aligning to TRBD1. The CDR3 is 14 residues long. Germline V CDR1 and CDR2: SQVTM, ANQGSEA. V gave up 4 bases and J gave up 4 bases; unmatched junction bases: 5. Written as DNA, the CDR3 is TGCAGCGTTGGGGGGACAGGGGTGTCAGATACGCAGTATTTT. Residues: CSVGGTGVSDTQYF.

The chain employs TRBV12-3 or TRBV12-4 and TRBJ1-5; no firm D call. The CDR3 is made up of 15 amino acids. V lost 6 bases and J 0 bases, leaving 12 bases between the germline ends. This CDR3 reads CASREDVYSNQPQHF. The CDR3 DNA reads as TGTGCCAGCAGAGAAGACGTTTATAGCAATCAGCCCCAGCATTTT.

This sequence joins TRBV7-3 and TRBJ1-1; 7 nucleotides agree with TRBD1. CDR1 is SGHTA, CDR2 FQGTGA, per germline. The CDR3 runs to 13 residues. V shed 2 bases, J shed 8 bases, and the junction held 5 bases outside the gene matches. CDR3 amino acids: CASSLAGQAEAFF. CDR3 bases: TGTGCCAGCAGCTTAGCTGGACAGGCAGAAGCTTTCTTT.

This clonotype was seen only a few times. This chain connects TRBV7-8 to TRBJ2-5; no definite D call. The germline gives CDR1 SGHVS, CDR2 FQNEAQ. CDR3 length equals 14 residues. The V end was cut by 1 base, the J end by 2 bases, with 8 bases between. Written as DNA, the CDR3 is TGTGCCAGCAGCTTAGGCTGGTCACAAGAGACCCAGTACTTC. The encoded protein is CASSLGWSQETQYF.

This chain joins TRBV20-1 and TRBJ2-7, with 10 bases lining up with TRBD2. In germline, CDR1 is DFQATT, CDR2 SNEGSKA (reference sequence). There are 15 residues in the CDR3. J lost 2 bases, V lost 5 bases, and 9 bases had no gene match. The CDR3 sequence: CSARTSGDYTYEQYF. Written as DNA, the CDR3 is TGCAGTGCTCGAACTAGCGGGGATTATACCTACGAGCAGTACTTC.

As DNA, the CDR3 is TGTGCCAGCAGTTACTCTCGGGTATCAGAGCAGTTCTTC. This codes for CASSYSRVSEQFF. The chain joins TRBV6-5 to TRBJ2-1; D gene unclear. Germline V gene lookup returns CDR1 MNHEY and CDR2 SVGAGI. Trimming took off 0 bases at V and 10 bases at J, with 10 bases between the two ends. The CDR3 is made up of 13 amino acids.

This rearrangement joins TRBV5-1 to TRBJ1-2; the D gene is possibly TRBD1 (6 bases). CDR1 SGHRS and CDR2 YFSETQ come from the germline V gene. The CDR3 length is 15 residues. V was pared by 0 bases and J by 6 bases, with 15 bases between. Here the CDR3 reads CASSLEQGGGNGYTF. The CDR3 region has the DNA TGCGCCAGCAGCTTGGAACAGGGCGGGGGAAATGGCTACACCTTC.

The V and J genes are TRBV7-6 and TRBJ1-1; a weak D match, TRBD1 (5 bases). The germline V gene has CDR1 SGHVS and CDR2 FNYEAQ. V lost 5 bases, J lost 0 bases, and 19 bases lay in between. CDR3 size: 17 residues. DNA for the CDR3: TGTGCCAGCAGCCCGCCTTTCGGGAGGACAATGAACACTGAAGCTTTCTTT. This gives the protein CASSPPFGRTMNTEAFF.

This rearrangement joins TRBV7-2 to TRBJ2-5; D unresolved. The ends were cut back, 5 bases at V and 4 bases at J, with 17 bases in the middle. Germline assignment: CDR1 SGHTA and CDR2 FQGNSA. This CDR3 is built from 15 residues. The CDR3 coding sequence is TGTGCCAGCAGCCTACGGCCCGGGTCGATAGAGACCCAGTACTTC. This sequence encodes CASSLRPGSIETQYF.

This clonotype was recorded a few times. CDR3 loop: CASSESSNQPQHF. The DNA for the CDR3 is TGTGCCAGCAGTGAAAGTAGCAATCAGCCCCAGCATTTT. The chain joins TRBV2 to TRBJ1-5; no definite D call. Deletions cut 2 bases from V and 0 bases from J, with 2 bases between. CDR3 length equals 13 residues. CDR1 is SNHLY and CDR2 is FYNNEI in the germline V gene.

This rearrangement joins TRBV21-1 to TRBJ1-6; TRBD1, the table's D call, lacks a check against the DNA. TRBV21-1 is a pseudogene segment. This CDR3 region has 14 residues. The CDR3 reads CASSGDAFNSPLHF. The CDR3 coding sequence is TGTGCCAGCAGCGGGGACGCGTTTAATTCACCCCTCCACTTT.

This clonotype was recorded a few times. The V call is TRBV25-1, the J call TRBJ2-3; no clear D gene. The CDR3 consists of 13 residues. CDR1 and CDR2 from the germline V gene are MGHDK and SYGVNS. V shed 10 bases and J shed 2 bases, with 13 bases lying between them. This CDR3 is CATTEPNTDTQYF. The CDR3 region has the DNA TGTGCCACCACAGAGCCCAACACAGATACGCAGTATTTT.

J is TRBJ1-5 and V is TRBV10-1; D not certain. Germline V gives CDR1 WNHNN, CDR2 SYGVQD (reference sequence). The V end lost 1 base, the J end lost 6 bases, and 7 bases lay between the germline ends. The CDR3 runs to 13 residues. Here the CDR3 reads CASSELGSQPQHF. DNA for the CDR3: TGCGCCAGCAGTGAGTTGGGGAGTCAGCCCCAGCATTTT.

This chain joins TRBV5-8 and TRBJ1-5; D call uncertain. CDR3 length: 14 residues. Germline V gives CDR1 SGHTS, CDR2 YDEGEE. The V gene lost 0 bases and the J gene lost 9 bases, with 13 bases spanning the gap. The CDR3 coding sequence is TGTGCCAGCAGCTTGGCAGGCTTCTATGGGCCCCAGCATTTT. Residues: CASSLAGFYGPQHF.

This clonotype was observed a handful of times. This chain links TRBV6-4 with TRBJ2-5; D might be TRBD2 (6 bases). Per germline, CDR1 MRHNA and CDR2 SNTAGT. Trimming took off 7 bases at V and 2 bases at J, with 14 bases between the two ends. This CDR3 is built from 14 residues. The CDR3 region has the DNA TGTGCCAGCAAGGGACGGGACTTACAAGAGACCCAGTACTTC. It yields the protein CASKGRDLQETQYF.

This chain connects TRBV5-1 to TRBJ2-1, with no clear D. Germline-derived CDR1 and CDR2 are SGHRS and YFSETQ. Trimming stripped 0 bases from V and 7 bases from J, with 5 bases between. This CDR3 is built from 12 residues. CDR3 region: CASSLGSNEQFF. CDR3 coding DNA: TGCGCCAGCAGCTTGGGGTCGAATGAGCAGTTCTTC.